The present TCR beta chain was sequenced within a study of T-cell reconstitution after alpha-beta-depleted transplantation in children. Study-wide results and limits: Diversity and T-cell counts at one year after transplant derived mostly from new T cells. The origin of alpha-beta T cells about two months after transplant was reportedly several hundred expanded graft clones. Several patients had high TCRbeta diversity at day 60; it came from surviving recipient T cells and thymic progenitors.

A library of TCRbeta sequences, prepared with unique molecular identifiers, was generated. TCRdb itself ran the PCR reads through MiXCR, one entry per CDR3 protein. The profile shows 500,000 to 750,000 distinct CDR3 sequences, 27% of them singletons. About this clonotype: Its antigen is currently unknown.

Germline CDR1 and CDR2: SGHDN and FVKESK. Trimming stripped 0 bases from V and 1 base from J, with 9 bases between. The CDR3 runs to 15 residues. The source is a boy in the first two years of life with Wiskott-Aldrich syndrome, due to receive a stem cell transplant. The chain uses TRBV14 and TRBJ1-1; unclear D gene. The sample here was PBMCs, taken before TCRalphabeta/CD19-depleted stem cell transplant. The DNA for the CDR3 is TGTGCCAGCAGCCAAGAGCTCCCAGAGAACACTGAAGCTTTCTTT. It translates to CASSQELPENTEAFF.